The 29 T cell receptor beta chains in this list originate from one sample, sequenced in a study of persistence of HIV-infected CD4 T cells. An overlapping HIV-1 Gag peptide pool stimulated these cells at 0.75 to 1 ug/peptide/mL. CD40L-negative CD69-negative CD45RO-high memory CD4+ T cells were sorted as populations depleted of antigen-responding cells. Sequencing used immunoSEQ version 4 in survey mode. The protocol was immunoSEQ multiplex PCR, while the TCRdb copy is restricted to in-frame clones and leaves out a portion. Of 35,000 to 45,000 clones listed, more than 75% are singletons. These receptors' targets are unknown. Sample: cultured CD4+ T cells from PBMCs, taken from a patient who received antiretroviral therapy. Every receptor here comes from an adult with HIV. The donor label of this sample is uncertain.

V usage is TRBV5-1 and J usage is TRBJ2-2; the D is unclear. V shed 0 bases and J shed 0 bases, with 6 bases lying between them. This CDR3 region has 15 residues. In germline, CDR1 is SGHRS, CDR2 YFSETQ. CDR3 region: CASSLAAANTGELFF. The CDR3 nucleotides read TGCGCCAGCAGCTTGGCGGCCGCGAACACCGGGGAGCTGTTTTTT.

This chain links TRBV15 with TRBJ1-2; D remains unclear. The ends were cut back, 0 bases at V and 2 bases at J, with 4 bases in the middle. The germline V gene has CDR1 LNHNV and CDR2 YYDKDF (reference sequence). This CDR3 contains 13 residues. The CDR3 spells CATSREGNYGYTF. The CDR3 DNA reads TGTGCCACCAGCAGAGAGGGAAACTATGGCTACACCTTC.

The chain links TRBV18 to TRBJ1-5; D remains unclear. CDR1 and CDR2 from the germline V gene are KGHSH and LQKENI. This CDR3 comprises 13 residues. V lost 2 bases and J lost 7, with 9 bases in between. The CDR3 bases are TGTGCCAGCTCACCAACGATTGAACAGCCCCAGCATTTT. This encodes CASSPTIEQPQHF.

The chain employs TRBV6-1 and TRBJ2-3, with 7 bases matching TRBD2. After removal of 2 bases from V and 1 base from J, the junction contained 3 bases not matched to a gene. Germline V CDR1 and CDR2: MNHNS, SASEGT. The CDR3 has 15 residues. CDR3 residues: CASSERSGGTDTQYF. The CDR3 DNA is TGTGCCAGCAGTGAACGAAGCGGGGGCACAGATACGCAGTATTTT.

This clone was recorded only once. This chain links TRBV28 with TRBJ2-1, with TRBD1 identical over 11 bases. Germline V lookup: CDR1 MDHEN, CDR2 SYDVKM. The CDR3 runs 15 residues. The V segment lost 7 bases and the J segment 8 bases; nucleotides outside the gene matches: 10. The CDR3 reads CASTPGTGGRYEQFF. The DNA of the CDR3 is TGTGCCAGCACTCCCGGGACAGGGGGGAGGTATGAGCAGTTCTTC.

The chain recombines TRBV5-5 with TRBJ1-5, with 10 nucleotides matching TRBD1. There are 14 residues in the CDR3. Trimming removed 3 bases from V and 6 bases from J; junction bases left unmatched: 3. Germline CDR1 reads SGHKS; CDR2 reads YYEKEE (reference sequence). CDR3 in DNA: TGTGCCAGCAGCTCGGGACAGGGGCTTCAGCCCCAGCATTTT. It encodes CASSSGQGLQPQHF.

CDR3: CASSLTLGEQYF. The CDR3 DNA sequence: TGTGCCAGCAGCTTGACTCTCGGCGAGCAGTACTTC. The chain employs TRBV3-1 (or the pseudogene TRBV3-2) and TRBJ2-7, with unresolved D. This CDR3 has 12 residues. Germline CDR1 and CDR2: LGHDT and YNNKEL (reference sequence). Trimming removed 5 bases at V and 6 bases at J, with 11 bases between.

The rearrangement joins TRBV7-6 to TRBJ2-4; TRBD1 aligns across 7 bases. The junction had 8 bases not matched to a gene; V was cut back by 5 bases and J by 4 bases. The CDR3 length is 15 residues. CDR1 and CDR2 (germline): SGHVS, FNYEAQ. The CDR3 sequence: CASSPNPGQKNIQYF. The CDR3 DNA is TGTGCCAGCAGCCCTAACCCGGGACAGAAAAACATTCAGTACTTC.

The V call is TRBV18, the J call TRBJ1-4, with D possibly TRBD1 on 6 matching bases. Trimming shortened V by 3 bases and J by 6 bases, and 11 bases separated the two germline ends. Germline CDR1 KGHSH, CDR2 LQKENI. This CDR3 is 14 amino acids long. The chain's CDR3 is CASSPGGGDEKLFF. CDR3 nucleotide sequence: TGTGCCAGCTCACCCGGAGGGGGAGATGAAAAACTGTTTTTT.

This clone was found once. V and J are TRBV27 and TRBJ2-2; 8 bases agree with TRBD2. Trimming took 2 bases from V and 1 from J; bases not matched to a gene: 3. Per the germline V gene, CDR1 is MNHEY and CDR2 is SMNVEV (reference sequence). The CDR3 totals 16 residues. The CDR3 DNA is TGTGCCAGCAGTTTAGGGCTAGCGGGGAACACCGGGGAGCTGTTTTTT. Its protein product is CASSLGLAGNTGELFF.

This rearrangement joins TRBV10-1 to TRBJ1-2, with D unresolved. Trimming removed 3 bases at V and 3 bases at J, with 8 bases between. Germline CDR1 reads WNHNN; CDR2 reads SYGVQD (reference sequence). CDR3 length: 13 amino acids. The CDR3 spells CASSDGRDYGYTF. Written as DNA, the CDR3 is TGCGCCAGCAGTGACGGGCGTGACTATGGCTACACCTTC.

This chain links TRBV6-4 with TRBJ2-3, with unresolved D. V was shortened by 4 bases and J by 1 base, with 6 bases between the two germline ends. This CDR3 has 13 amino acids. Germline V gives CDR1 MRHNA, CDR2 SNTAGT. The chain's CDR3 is CASSGAGTDTQYF. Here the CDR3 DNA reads TGTGCCAGCAGTGGTGCAGGCACAGATACGCAGTATTTT.

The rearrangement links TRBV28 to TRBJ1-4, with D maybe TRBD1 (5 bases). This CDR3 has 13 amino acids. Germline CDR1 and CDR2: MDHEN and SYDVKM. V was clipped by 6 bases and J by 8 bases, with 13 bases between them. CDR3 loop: CASRSGTVEKLFF. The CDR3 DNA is TGTGCCAGCAGATCCGGGACGGTCGAAAAACTGTTTTTT.

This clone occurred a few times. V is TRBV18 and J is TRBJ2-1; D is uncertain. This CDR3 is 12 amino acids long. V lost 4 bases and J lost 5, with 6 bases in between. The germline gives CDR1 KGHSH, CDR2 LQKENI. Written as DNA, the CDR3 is TGTGCCAGCTCACTGAGTAACAATGAGCAGTTCTTC. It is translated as CASSLSNNEQFF.

The CDR3 protein is CASSTPGADTQYF. The DNA for the CDR3 is TGTGCCAGTAGTACCCCAGGGGCAGATACGCAGTATTTT. V usage is TRBV19 and J usage is TRBJ2-3; D is perhaps TRBD1 (6 bases). The germline V gene encodes CDR1 LNHDA and CDR2 SQIVND (reference sequence). V gave up 4 bases and J gave up 4 bases, with 9 bases separating them. The length of the CDR3 is 13 residues.

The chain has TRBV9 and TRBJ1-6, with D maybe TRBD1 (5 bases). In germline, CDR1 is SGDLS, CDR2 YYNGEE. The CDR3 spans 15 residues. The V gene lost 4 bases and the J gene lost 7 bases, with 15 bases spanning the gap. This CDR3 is CASSPGGTGNSPLHF. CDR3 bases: TGTGCCAGCAGCCCGGGGGGTACGGGCAATTCACCCCTCCACTTT.

The CDR3 DNA sequence: TGTGCCTGGGGTGCGGGTTTGGGGACCGGGGAGCTGTTTTTT. Translation: CAWGAGLGTGELFF. The chain combines TRBV30 with TRBJ2-2, with D perhaps TRBD2 (5 bases). This CDR3 contains 14 residues. Trimming removed 5 bases from V and 5 bases from J, with 15 bases in between. Germline CDR1 is GTSNPN and CDR2 is SVGIG (reference sequence).

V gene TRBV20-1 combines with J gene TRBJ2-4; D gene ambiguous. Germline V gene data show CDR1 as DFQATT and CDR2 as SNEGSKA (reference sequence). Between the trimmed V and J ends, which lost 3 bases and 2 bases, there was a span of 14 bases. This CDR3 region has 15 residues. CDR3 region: CSASLALLSKNIQYF. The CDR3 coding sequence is TGCAGTGCTAGTCTCGCCCTACTCTCCAAAAACATTCAGTACTTC.

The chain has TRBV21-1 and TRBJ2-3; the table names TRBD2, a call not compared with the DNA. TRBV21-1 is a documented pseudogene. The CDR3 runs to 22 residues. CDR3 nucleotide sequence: TGTGCCAGCAGCAAAAGCCCCAAGGGGGTCCTAGCGGGGGCGGTGAGCACAGATACGCAGTATTTT. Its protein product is CASSKSPKGVLAGAVSTDTQYF.

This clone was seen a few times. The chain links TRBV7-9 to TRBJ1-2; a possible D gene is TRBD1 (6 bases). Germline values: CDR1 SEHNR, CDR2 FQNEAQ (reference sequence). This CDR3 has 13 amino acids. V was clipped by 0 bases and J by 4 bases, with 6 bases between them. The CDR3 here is CASSLATGYGYTF. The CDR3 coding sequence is TGTGCCAGCAGCTTAGCGACAGGCTATGGCTACACCTTC.

CDR3 sequence reads: CASSPTGTGSTDTQYF. The CDR3 bases are TGTGCCAGCAGCCCGACCGGGACAGGGAGCACAGATACGCAGTATTTT. The chain uses TRBV7-3 and TRBJ2-3; 9 positions agree with TRBD1. After removal of 5 bases from V and 0 bases from J, the junction contained 6 bases not matched to a gene. The CDR3 loop spans 16 amino acids. The V gene's germline CDR1 is SGHTA and CDR2 FQGTGA.

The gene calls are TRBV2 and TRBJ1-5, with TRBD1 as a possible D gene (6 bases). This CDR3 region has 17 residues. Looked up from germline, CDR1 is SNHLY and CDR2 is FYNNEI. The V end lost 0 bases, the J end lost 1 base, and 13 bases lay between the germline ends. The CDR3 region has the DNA TGTGCCAGCAGTGAAGCGCTTGGGACAAGAAGCAATCAGCCCCAGCATTTT. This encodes CASSEALGTRSNQPQHF.

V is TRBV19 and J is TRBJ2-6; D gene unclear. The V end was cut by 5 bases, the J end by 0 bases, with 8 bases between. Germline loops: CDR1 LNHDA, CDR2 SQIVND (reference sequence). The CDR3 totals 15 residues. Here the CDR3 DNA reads TGTGCCAGTAGTGTTTTGAGCTCTGGGGCCAACGTCCTGACTTTC. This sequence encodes CASSVLSSGANVLTF.

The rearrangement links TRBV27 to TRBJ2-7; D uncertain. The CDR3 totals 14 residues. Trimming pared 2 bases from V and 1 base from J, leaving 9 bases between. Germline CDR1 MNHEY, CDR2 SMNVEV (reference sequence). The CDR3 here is CASSLGFWSYEQYF. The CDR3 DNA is TGTGCCAGCAGTTTAGGTTTTTGGTCCTACGAGCAGTACTTC.

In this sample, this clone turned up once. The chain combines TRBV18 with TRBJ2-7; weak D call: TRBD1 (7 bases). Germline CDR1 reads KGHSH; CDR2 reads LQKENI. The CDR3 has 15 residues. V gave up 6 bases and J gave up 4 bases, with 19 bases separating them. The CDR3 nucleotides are TGTGCCAGCTCCCCCGCGCGGGACAGAACATACGAGCAGTACTTC. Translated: CASSPARDRTYEQYF. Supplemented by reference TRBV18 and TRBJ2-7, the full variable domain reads NAGVMQNPRHLVRRRGQEARLRCSPMKGHSHVYWYRQLPEEGLKFMVYLQKENIIDESGMPKERFSAEFPKEGPSILRIQQVVRGDSAAYFCASSPARDRTYEQYFGPGTRLTVT.

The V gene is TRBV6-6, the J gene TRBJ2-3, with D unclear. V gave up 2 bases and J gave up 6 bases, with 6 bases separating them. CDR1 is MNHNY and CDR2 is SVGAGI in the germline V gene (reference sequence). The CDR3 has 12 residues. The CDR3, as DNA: TGTGCCAGCAGTTACAAGGCGGATACGCAGTATTTT. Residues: CASSYKADTQYF.

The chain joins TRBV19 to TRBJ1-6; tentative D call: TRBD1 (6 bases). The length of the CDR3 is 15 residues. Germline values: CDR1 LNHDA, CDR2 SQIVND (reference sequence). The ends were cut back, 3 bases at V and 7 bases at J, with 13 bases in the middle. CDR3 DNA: TGTGCCAGTAGTATGGCGGGGGCGAGGAATTCACCCCTCCACTTT. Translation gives CASSMAGARNSPLHF.

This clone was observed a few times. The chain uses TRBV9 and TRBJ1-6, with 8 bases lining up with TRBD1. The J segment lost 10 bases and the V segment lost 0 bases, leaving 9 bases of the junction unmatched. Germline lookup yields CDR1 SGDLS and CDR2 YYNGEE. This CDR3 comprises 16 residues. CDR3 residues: CASSVAGQGAPSPLHF. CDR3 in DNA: TGTGCCAGCAGCGTAGCTGGGCAGGGGGCCCCCTCACCCCTCCACTTT. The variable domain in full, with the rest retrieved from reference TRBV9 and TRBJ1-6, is DSGVTQTPKHLITATGQRVTLRCSPRSGDLSVYWYQQSLDQGLQFLIQYYNGEERAKGNILERFSAQQFPDLHSELNLSSLELGDSALYFCASSVAGQGAPSPLHFGNGTRLTVT.

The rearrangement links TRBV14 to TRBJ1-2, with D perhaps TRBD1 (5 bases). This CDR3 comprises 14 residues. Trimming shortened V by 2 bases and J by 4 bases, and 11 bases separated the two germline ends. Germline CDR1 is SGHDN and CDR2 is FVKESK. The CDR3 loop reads CASSQQGPSYGYTF. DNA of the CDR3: TGTGCCAGCAGCCAACAGGGACCCTCCTATGGCTACACCTTC.